This TCR beta chain was recorded in a study of beta chain features in type 1 diabetes. Notes on the study in general: Shortening of TCRB CDR3s, moderate but significant, appeared in all four CD4+ subsets of Type 1 diabetes patients. PCR might favor shorter templates, equally in patients and controls.

A CD45RO/CCR7/CD25/CD127/CD95/CD27 panel sorted naive, central memory, regulatory and stem cell-like memory CD4+ cells. Purity (above 95%) was reached by all sorted populations. Worth noting for this clone: Its antigen is unknown.

The isolated RNA, all of it, was reverse transcribed, so expressed TCRB transcripts were what got sequenced. Libraries were prepared by immunoSEQ multiplex PCR; TCRdb keeps only in-frame clonotypes and omits some of them. The sample carries roughly 330,000 clones, approximately 15% recorded once. Germline CDR1 reads SEHNR; CDR2 reads FQNEAQ (reference sequence). This CDR3 spans 15 amino acids. With 5 bases clipped from V and 0 bases from J, the junction kept 6 bases outside the gene matches. The chain links TRBV7-9 to TRBJ2-7; 8 bases map to TRBD1. The specimen sequenced was naive CD4+ T cells from blood. The TCR originated in a woman younger than 35 with type 1 diabetes. DNA for the CDR3: TGTGCCAGCAGCCCTCGGACAGGGAGCTCCTACGAGCAGTACGTC. This sequence encodes CASSPRTGSSYEQYV.